This TCR beta chain is drawn from a study of tumor-infiltrating lymphocytes in primary liver carcinoma (dated by TCRdb to between 2016 and 2019). At the level of the whole study: Of the five patients, three men and two women aged 30 to 69 years, four had hepatocellular carcinoma and one had combined HCC and intrahepatic cholangiocarcinoma. Agilent mRNA microarray profiling was performed on the approximately 25 tumor region samples to relate TCRbeta repertoire diversity to the local molecular phenotype. TCRbeta repertoire sequencing covered approximately 35 specimens from 5 patients: roughly 25 tumor regions, 5 adjacent noncancerous liver tissues and 5 peripheral blood samples. Samples yielded roughly 3.65 to 7.5 million productive TCRbeta reads; read depth did not differ significantly between tissue types. Tumors of the five patients were stage T1-T3 N0M0 with maximum diameters of about 4.2 to 10 cm. The study combined TCRbeta repertoire sequencing, expression microarrays and whole-exome sequencing across five regions of each liver tumor, with adjacent normal tissue and blood. High reproducibility was observed for the technical replicate repertoires, with mean shared-clone rates approximately 0.9 and correlation coefficients above 0.95.

Without any cell sorting, total RNA and DNA were extracted together from approximately 20-30 mg of bulk tissue using the AllPrep DNA/RNA mini kit. Roughly five patients with histopathologically diagnosed primary liver carcinoma underwent surgical resection in China between late 2015 and early 2016. At the time of sampling, the patients had chronic HBV infection and had not received any treatment. Each tumor was sampled at five spatially separated regions: the tumor centre plus the superior, inferior, left-lateral and right-lateral poles. Histology showed that every tumor sample contained more than 85% viable tumor cells. Each fresh piece of tumor and adjacent tissue was cut in two, with one half stored in RNAlater at -80 degrees C and the other half sent for histology. On the study overall, not on this receptor specifically: Because sequencing covered only the TCR beta chain and unpaired alpha chains were not captured, true repertoire diversity is likely underestimated. Just about 7-25% of top clones turned up in all five regions of a tumor, which suggests spatial heterogeneity among tumor-infiltrating T cells. Consistent with antigen-driven expansion, pairs of tumor regions showed higher repertoire overlap (mean roughly 35%) than either tumor-adjacent pairs (approximately 17%) or tumor-blood pairs (roughly 14%). The top 250 clones made up a significantly larger repertoire fraction in tumors than in blood (p = 0.039). Only 4 or 5 patients were included in the study, and the authors note that the findings should be validated in a larger study. Bulk unsorted samples precluded comparing CD4+ and CD8+ T cell repertoires.

Using a constant-region primer and ProtoScript II reverse transcriptase, TCRbeta-specific cDNA was reverse-transcribed from approximately 0.55 ug total RNA. Three nested multiplex PCR rounds, following a slightly modified ARM-PCR procedure, were used to build the TCRbeta libraries. The first two PCR rounds used multiplex TRBV1-TRBV30 forward primers with a Cbeta reverse primer, each for 10 cycles. A final 25-cycle PCR with Deep VentR polymerase added sample barcodes and Illumina adapters. Before sequencing, amplicons of 200-500 bp were gel-purified using a QIAquick gel extraction kit. An Illumina HiSeq 2500 was used to sequence the TCRbeta amplicons with 250-bp paired-end reads. In the paper's pipeline: Reads were quality-trimmed with Trimmomatic v0.33, and paired reads were merged with FLASH v1.2.11 to recover full CDR3 sequences. V, D and J germline segments were assigned to the rearranged TCRbeta sequences using MiGEC v1.2.1b. Clonotype statistics and Shannon-Wiener diversity indices were computed with VDJtools v1.0.0. Except for diversity analysis, only each sample's 250 most abundant clonotypes were used in subsequent analyses to reduce sampling bias. Using fastp trimming at Q25 and MiXCR clonotype assembly, TCRdb reanalyzed the public sequencing data and kept in-frame beta chains. All rows with the same CDR3 protein become a single entry with the most common DNA and genes. For this entry, the V and J calls and clone size follow TCRdb and not the study's own pipeline. This sample gives tens of thousands of distinct CDR3 sequences in total; about 80% of them show up just once. Approximately 25% of the sample is taken by the ten largest.

CDR3 length: 14 amino acids, cysteine to phenylalanine. Just CDR3 DNA is preserved here, 42 bases in frame from base 1. For CDR1 and CDR2, the germline V gene (reference sequence) lists LNHDA and SQIVND. V is reduced by 5 bases and J by 5 bases, leaving a spacing of 15 bases between them. In its sample, this clonotype was seen a few times. It has no known antigen specificity. No base-level quality is on record; no much larger clone is a single base apart. The rearranged segments are TRBV19 and TRBJ2-5, with a tentative D gene TRBD2 over 5 matching bases. This receptor was taken from a man aged 40-49 years with primary liver carcinoma and hepatitis B virus infection. The specimen was liver tumor tissue from sampling region 2. What this sample's cell subset or site label stands for: tumor region T2, inferior pole. The CDR3 is CASSSNLAAETQYF. The DNA reads TGTGCCAGTAGTTCGAATCTAGCTGCGGAGACCCAGTACTTC.